Following are 28 T cell receptor beta chains from one sample sequenced in a study of blood T cell repertoires in COVID-19. This table comes from immunoSEQ multiplex PCR, and its TCRdb copy is limited to in-frame clones, with some not included. This repertoire shows tens of thousands of clones, more than 75% found once; its top ten account for around 4.5%. The specimen was peripheral blood. These receptors were obtained from a woman aged 80 or older with active COVID-19.

The J gene is TRBJ2-1, the V gene TRBV7-8; possible D gene TRBD2, 6 bases. There are 17 residues in the CDR3. Trimming shortened V by 1 base and J by 12 bases, and 25 bases separated the two germline ends. In germline, CDR1 is SGHVS, CDR2 FQNEAQ. The CDR3 DNA follows: TGTGCCAGCAGCTTAGTTATGGGGACGGTCGGGAGAGGGAGGCAGTTCTTC. The encoded protein is CASSLVMGTVGRGRQFF.

The gene calls are TRBV21-1 and TRBJ2-5; TRBD1 is the table's D call, not checked against the DNA. TRBV21-1 is assigned pseudogene status. CDR3 size: 15 residues. CDR3 region: CASSKRDTGQETQYF. The DNA of the CDR3 is TGTGCCAGCAGCAAACGGGACACCGGGCAAGAGACCCAGTACTTC.

The genes are TRBV5-4 and TRBJ2-7; 8 nucleotides line up with TRBD1. The CDR3 loop spans 14 amino acids. Germline-derived CDR1 and CDR2 are SGHNT and YYREEE (reference sequence). Trimming removed 4 bases from V and 3 bases from J; junction bases left unmatched: 6. Here the CDR3 reads CASSHRTGSYEQYF. DNA of the CDR3: TGTGCCAGCAGCCACCGGACAGGGAGCTACGAGCAGTACTTC.

The V gene is TRBV15, the J gene TRBJ2-2, with 8 nucleotides matching TRBD1. V was pared by 0 bases and J by 6 bases, with 3 bases of the junction left unmatched. The CDR3 loop spans 15 amino acids. Germline loops: CDR1 LNHNV, CDR2 YYDKDF (reference sequence). CDR3 coding DNA: TGTGCCACCAGCAGAGAGGACAGGGACGCCGGGGAGCTGTTTTTT. Amino acids: CATSREDRDAGELFF.

The table lists this clone with a count of one. V usage is TRBV9 and J usage is TRBJ1-3; weak D call: TRBD1 (5 bases). V lost 0 bases and J 0 bases, leaving 13 bases between the germline ends. The germline CDR1 and CDR2 sequences are SGDLS and YYNGEE. This CDR3 is 17 amino acids long. The CDR3 reads CASSVVGTGISGNTIYF. CDR3 DNA sequence: TGTGCCAGCAGCGTAGTGGGGACTGGGATCTCTGGAAACACCATATATTTT. The whole variable domain, remainder taken from reference TRBV9 and TRBJ1-3, is DSGVTQTPKHLITATGQRVTLRCSPRSGDLSVYWYQQSLDQGLQFLIQYYNGEERAKGNILERFSAQQFPDLHSELNLSSLELGDSALYFCASSVVGTGISGNTIYFGEGSWLTVV.

This clone was detected only once. The chain couples TRBV6-5 to TRBJ2-7, with D perhaps matching TRBD1 (7 bases). The V end was cut by 7 bases, the J end by 6 bases, with 22 bases between. This CDR3 comprises 15 residues. The germline CDR1 and CDR2 sequences are MNHEY and SVGAGI. The CDR3 region is CASTAWAGGLREQYF. In DNA, the CDR3 is TGTGCCAGCACCGCCTGGGCAGGGGGGCTTCGCGAGCAGTACTTC.

The J gene is TRBJ2-2, the V gene TRBV7-6, with D tentatively TRBD1 (6 bases). The CDR3 length is 15 residues. The germline V gene encodes CDR1 SGHVS and CDR2 FNYEAQ. V was shortened by 8 bases and J by 0 bases, with 13 bases between the two germline ends. CDR3 region: CASRVQGTNTGELFF. CDR3 nucleotide sequence: TGTGCCAGCCGGGTACAGGGAACGAACACCGGGGAGCTGTTTTTT.

The CDR3 region has the DNA TGTGCCAGCAGTTCGTCGGGACAGCAGAACTATGGCTACACCTTC. Its protein product is CASSSSGQQNYGYTF. The chain is built from TRBV6-6 and TRBJ1-2; TRBD1 matches at 7 bases. The CDR3 contains 15 residues. The V gene end was trimmed by 4 bases and the J gene end by 2 bases; junction bases not matched to a gene: 7. Germline CDR1 is MNHNY and CDR2 is SVGAGI (reference sequence).

The rearrangement uses TRBV7-2 and TRBJ2-1, with D possibly TRBD1 on 6 matching bases. Germline CDR1 SGHTA, CDR2 FQGNSA. CDR3 length: 17 residues. V was pared by 5 bases and J by 2 bases, with 19 bases between. The CDR3 loop is CASSLKTGTRPYNEQFF. DNA of the CDR3: TGTGCCAGCAGCCTAAAGACAGGCACCAGGCCCTACAATGAGCAGTTCTTC.

The V call is TRBV5-1, the J call TRBJ2-1, with TRBD2 matching 8 bases. The germline V gene has CDR1 SGHRS and CDR2 YFSETQ. The junction had 13 bases not matched to a gene; V was cut back by 3 bases and J by 2 bases. The CDR3 is made up of 18 amino acids. The CDR3, as DNA: TGCGCCAGCAGCTCCCCCCTGGAGGGCGGGGGGACCTACAATGAGCAGTTCTTC. Translated: CASSSPLEGGGTYNEQFF.

V is TRBV18 and J is TRBJ2-1, with no clear D. From germline, CDR1 is KGHSH and CDR2 LQKENI. V was clipped by 2 bases and J by 7 bases, with 9 bases between them. The CDR3 is made up of 13 amino acids. The CDR3 reads CASSPTPENEQFF. DNA for the CDR3: TGTGCCAGCTCACCAACCCCGGAGAATGAGCAGTTCTTC.

The chain carries TRBV28 and TRBJ2-3; 9 bases agree with TRBD2. From germline, CDR1 is MDHEN and CDR2 SYDVKM. The junction had 9 bases not matched to a gene; V was cut back by 3 bases and J by 2 bases. This CDR3 contains 17 residues. The chain's CDR3 is CASSFRAGGTLTDTQYF. CDR3 DNA: TGTGCCAGCAGTTTCCGGGCGGGAGGGACTCTCACAGATACGCAGTATTTT.

This clone has just a few counts. This rearrangement joins TRBV19 to TRBJ2-7, with 8 positions matching TRBD2. The CDR3 runs 17 residues. V lost 1 base, J lost 1 base, and 9 bases stayed unmatched. CDR1 is LNHDA, CDR2 SQIVND, per germline (reference sequence). The CDR3 DNA reads TGTGCCAGTAGTATAGGACTTCAGCGGGAGAGATCCTACGAGCAGTACTTC. Translated: CASSIGLQRERSYEQYF.

The chain combines TRBV27 with TRBJ1-1; TRBD1 agrees at 9 bases. Losses at the gene ends were 6 bases for V and 3 bases for J; bases not matched to a gene: 14. CDR3 length: 17 residues. Germline V gene sequence: CDR1 MNHEY, CDR2 SMNVEV (reference sequence). The CDR3 region is CASSRAAGTGFYTEAFF. The CDR3 region has the DNA TGTGCCAGCAGCCGAGCCGCCGGGACAGGGTTTTACACTGAAGCTTTCTTT.

In regard to this clone: At one end the junction does not follow the germline gene, possibly because of a read error. The gene calls are TRBV7-7 and TRBJ2-2, with 10 bases that match TRBD2. The CDR3 spans 16 residues. The germline V gene encodes CDR1 SSHAT and CDR2 FNYEAQ (reference sequence). The CDR3 nucleotides read TGTGCTAGCAGCCCATTAGCGGGAGGTAACACCGGGGAGCTGTTTTTT. This encodes CASSPLAGGNTGELFF.

The gene calls are TRBV6-2 or TRBV6-3 and TRBJ2-2; the match to TRBD2 covers 8 bases. Looked up from germline, CDR1 is MNHEY and CDR2 is SVGEGT. The CDR3 is made up of 13 amino acids. With 2 bases clipped from V and 7 bases from J, the junction kept 0 bases outside the gene matches. The CDR3: CASSYREGGELFF. As DNA, the CDR3 is TGTGCCAGCAGTTACCGGGAGGGCGGGGAGCTGTTTTTT.

This chain joins TRBV10-3 and TRBJ2-2, with 14 nucleotides matching TRBD2. Unmatched junction bases numbered 6, after V lost 0 bases and J lost 6 bases. CDR1 ENHRY and CDR2 SYGVKD come from the germline V gene. The length of the CDR3 is 18 residues. The CDR3 sequence: CAISESGTSGSWAGELFF. CDR3 sequence (DNA): TGTGCCATCAGTGAGTCCGGGACTAGCGGGAGCTGGGCCGGGGAGCTGTTTTTT.

This clone was seen only once. The CDR3 spells CASSSGTRETQYF. The CDR3 DNA reads as TGTGCCAGCAGCTCCGGGACTAGGGAGACCCAGTACTTC. This rearrangement joins TRBV5-5 to TRBJ2-5; 8 bases fit TRBD2. With V trimmed by 3 bases and J by 5 bases, 3 bases remained unmatched. The germline V gene has CDR1 SGHKS and CDR2 YYEKEE (reference sequence). The CDR3 consists of 13 residues.

This chain joins TRBV5-1 and TRBJ2-1; 9 bases align to TRBD1. V shed 4 bases and J 4 bases; nucleotides not matched to a gene: 6. Per germline, CDR1 SGHRS and CDR2 YFSETQ. The CDR3 extends over 15 amino acids. CDR3 DNA sequence: TGCGCCAGCAGCGAAACAGGGGGCCAGTACAATGAGCAGTTCTTC. Amino acids: CASSETGGQYNEQFF.

This clone was observed once. CDR3 sequence: CASSVALAGSFGSNEQFF. The CDR3 DNA is TGTGCCAGCAGCGTAGCCCTAGCGGGGAGCTTTGGAAGTAATGAGCAGTTCTTC. This sequence joins TRBV9 and TRBJ2-1, with TRBD2 matching 9 bases. This CDR3 has 18 amino acids. V trimming: 0 bases; J trimming: 7 bases; junction bases outside the gene matches: 14. Germline-derived CDR1 and CDR2 are SGDLS and YYNGEE.

This clone came up a few times. This rearrangement joins TRBV2 to TRBJ1-5; D remains ambiguous. Trimming took 8 bases from V and 0 from J, leaving 11 bases between them. The CDR3 is made up of 14 amino acids. Germline CDR1 SNHLY, CDR2 FYNNEI. CDR3 residues: CASVGGNSNQPQHF. The CDR3 region has the DNA TGTGCCAGCGTAGGCGGGAATAGCAATCAGCCCCAGCATTTT.

This clone was seen only a few times. This chain uses TRBV5-1 with TRBJ1-6; 7 positions match TRBD1. Trimming at V came to 3 bases and at J to 8 bases, leaving 5 bases not matched to a gene. Germline V lookup: CDR1 SGHRS, CDR2 YFSETQ. The CDR3 extends over 14 amino acids. The CDR3 sequence is CASSSSTGYSPLHF. In DNA, the CDR3 is TGCGCCAGCAGCTCGTCGACAGGGTATTCACCCCTCCACTTT.

J is TRBJ2-1 and V is TRBV6-5; D call uncertain. Germline V gene lookup returns CDR1 MNHEY and CDR2 SVGAGI. The CDR3 runs 14 residues. Trimming shortened V by 6 bases and J by 0 bases, and 9 bases separated the two germline ends. This CDR3 is CASRVTVSYNEQFF. CDR3 bases: TGTGCCAGCAGAGTAACAGTCTCCTACAATGAGCAGTTCTTC.

This clone was found once. The chain carries TRBV5-1 and TRBJ1-3; no firm D call. CDR3 size: 14 residues. The germline V and J ends were trimmed by 1 base and 1 base, with 6 bases remaining between them. Germline CDR1 and CDR2: SGHRS and YFSETQ. CDR3 nucleotides: TGCGCCAGCAGCTTGTCTATGTCTGGAAACACCATATATTTT. Residues: CASSLSMSGNTIYF.

The V and J genes are TRBV5-1 and TRBJ2-7, with 12 nucleotides matching TRBD2. V shed 3 bases and J 4 bases; nucleotides not matched to a gene: 5. The CDR3 extends over 15 amino acids. Germline V lookup: CDR1 SGHRS, CDR2 YFSETQ. DNA of the CDR3: TGCGCCAGCAGCTGGACTAGCGGGATTGCTTACGAGCAGTACTTC. Its protein is CASSWTSGIAYEQYF.

The chain recombines TRBV10-3 with TRBJ2-1; 7 nucleotides agree with TRBD2. V was clipped by 4 bases and J by 10 bases; unmatched bases: 7. Per germline, CDR1 ENHRY and CDR2 SYGVKD. CDR3 length: 13 amino acids. DNA of the CDR3: TGTGCCATCAGTGGTGTAGCGGGTATCGAGCAGTTCTTC. This sequence encodes CAISGVAGIEQFF.

This clone was observed a handful of times. The gene calls are TRBV2 and TRBJ1-3; tentatively, D is TRBD1 (6 bases). Germline V gene lookup returns CDR1 SNHLY and CDR2 FYNNEI. V shed 6 bases and J shed 0 bases, with 15 bases lying between them. This CDR3 comprises 16 residues. Here the CDR3 DNA reads TGTGCCAGCAGCCCACCCGACAGGCGCTCTGGAAACACCATATATTTT. Protein product: CASSPPDRRSGNTIYF.

The CDR3 sequence is CASSYPSLSYNEQFF. CDR3 nucleotide sequence: TGTGCCAGCAGTTACCCGAGTCTCTCCTACAATGAGCAGTTCTTC. This rearrangement joins TRBV6-2 or TRBV6-3 to TRBJ2-1; D is unresolved. The CDR3 totals 15 residues. Germline CDR1 and CDR2: MNHEY and SVGEGT. V dropped 2 bases and J dropped 0 bases, with 8 bases sitting between them.